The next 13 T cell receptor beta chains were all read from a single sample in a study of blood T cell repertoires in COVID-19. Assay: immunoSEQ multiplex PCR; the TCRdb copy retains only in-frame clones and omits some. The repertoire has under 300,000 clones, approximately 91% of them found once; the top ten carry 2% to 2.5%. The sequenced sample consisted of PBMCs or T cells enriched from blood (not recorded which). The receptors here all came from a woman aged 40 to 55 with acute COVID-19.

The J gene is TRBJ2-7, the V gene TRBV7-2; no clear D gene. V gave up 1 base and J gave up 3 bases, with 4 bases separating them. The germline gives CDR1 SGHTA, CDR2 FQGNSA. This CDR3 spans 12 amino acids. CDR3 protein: CASSLVSYEQYF. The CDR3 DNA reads TGTGCCAGCAGCTTAGTGAGCTACGAGCAGTACTTC.

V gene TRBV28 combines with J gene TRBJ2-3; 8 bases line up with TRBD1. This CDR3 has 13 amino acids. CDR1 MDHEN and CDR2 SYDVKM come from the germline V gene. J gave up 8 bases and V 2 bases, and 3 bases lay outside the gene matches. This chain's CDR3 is CASSLEDRGTQYF. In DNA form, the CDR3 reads TGTGCCAGCAGTTTAGAAGACAGGGGTACGCAGTATTTT.

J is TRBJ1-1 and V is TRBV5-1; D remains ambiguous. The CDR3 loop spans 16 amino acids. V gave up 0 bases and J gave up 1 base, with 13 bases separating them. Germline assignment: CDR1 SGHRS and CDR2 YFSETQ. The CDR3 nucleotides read TGCGCCAGCAGCTTGGGGGCTACCGGGAAGAACACTGAAGCTTTCTTT. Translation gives CASSLGATGKNTEAFF.

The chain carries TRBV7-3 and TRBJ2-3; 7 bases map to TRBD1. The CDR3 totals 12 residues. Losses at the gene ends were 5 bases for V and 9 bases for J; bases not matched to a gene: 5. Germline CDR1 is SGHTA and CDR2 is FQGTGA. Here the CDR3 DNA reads TGTGCCAGCAGCATCGACAGGGCAACGCAGTATTTT. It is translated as CASSIDRATQYF.

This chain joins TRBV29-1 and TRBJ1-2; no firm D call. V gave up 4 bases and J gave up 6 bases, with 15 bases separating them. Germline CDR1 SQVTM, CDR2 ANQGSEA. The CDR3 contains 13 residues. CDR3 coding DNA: TGCAGCGTTGTTACCGGTTGGTCGGATGGCTACACCTTC. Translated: CSVVTGWSDGYTF.

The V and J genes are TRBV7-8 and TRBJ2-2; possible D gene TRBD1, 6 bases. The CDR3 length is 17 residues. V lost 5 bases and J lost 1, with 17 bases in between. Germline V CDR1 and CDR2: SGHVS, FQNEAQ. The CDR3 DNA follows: TGTGCCAGCAGCCGAGGGGGTGGGGGCCGGAACACCGGGGAGCTGTTTTTT. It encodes CASSRGGGGRNTGELFF.

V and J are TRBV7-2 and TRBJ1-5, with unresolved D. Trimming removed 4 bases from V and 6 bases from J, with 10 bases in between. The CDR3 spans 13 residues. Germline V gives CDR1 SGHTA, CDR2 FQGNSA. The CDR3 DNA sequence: TGTGCCAGCAGCTCAGAAGAGGGTCAGCCCCAGCATTTT. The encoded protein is CASSSEEGQPQHF.

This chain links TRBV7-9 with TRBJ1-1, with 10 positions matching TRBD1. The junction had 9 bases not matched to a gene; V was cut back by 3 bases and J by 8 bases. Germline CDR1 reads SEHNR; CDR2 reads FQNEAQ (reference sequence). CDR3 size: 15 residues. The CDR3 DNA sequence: TGTGCCAGCAGCTTCGCCGGGACAGGGGCGCAGGAAGCTTTCTTT. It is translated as CASSFAGTGAQEAFF.

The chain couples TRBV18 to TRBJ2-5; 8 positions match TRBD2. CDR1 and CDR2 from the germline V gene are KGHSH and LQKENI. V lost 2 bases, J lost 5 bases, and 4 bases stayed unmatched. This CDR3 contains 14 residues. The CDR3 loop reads CASSPSGGLETQYF. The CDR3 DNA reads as TGTGCCAGCTCACCATCGGGAGGGCTGGAGACCCAGTACTTC.

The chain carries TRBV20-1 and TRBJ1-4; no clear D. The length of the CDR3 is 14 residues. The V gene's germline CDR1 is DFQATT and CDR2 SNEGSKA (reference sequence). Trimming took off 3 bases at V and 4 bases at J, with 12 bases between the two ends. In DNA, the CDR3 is TGCAGTGCTAGTCGGCAGGTCCTTAATGAAAAACTGTTTTTT. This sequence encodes CSASRQVLNEKLFF.

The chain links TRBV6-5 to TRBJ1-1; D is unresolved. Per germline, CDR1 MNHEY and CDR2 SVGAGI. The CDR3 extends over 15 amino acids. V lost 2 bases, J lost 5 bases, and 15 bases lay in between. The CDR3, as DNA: TGTGCCAGCAGTTACCCGGCGTCTGGGAGTACTGAAGCTTTCTTT. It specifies CASSYPASGSTEAFF.

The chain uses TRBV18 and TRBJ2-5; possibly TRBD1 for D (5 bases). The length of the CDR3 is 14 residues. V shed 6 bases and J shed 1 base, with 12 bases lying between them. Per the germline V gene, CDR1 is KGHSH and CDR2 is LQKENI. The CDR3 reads CASSQTAIQETQYF. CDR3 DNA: TGTGCCAGCTCCCAGACAGCCATCCAAGAGACCCAGTACTTC.

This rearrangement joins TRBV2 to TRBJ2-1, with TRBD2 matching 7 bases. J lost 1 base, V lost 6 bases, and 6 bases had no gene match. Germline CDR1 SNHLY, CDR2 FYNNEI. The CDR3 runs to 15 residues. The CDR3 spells CASRGGRASYNEQFF. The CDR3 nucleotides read TGTGCCAGCAGGGGAGGGAGGGCGTCCTACAATGAGCAGTTCTTC.